This entry lists 3 T cell receptor beta chains sequenced from one sample in a study of CD8 T cells in Susac syndrome. An input of about 0.5 to 1 ug of RNA was subjected to reverse transcription using random hexamers. TCRdb re-called the immunoSEQ multiplex PCR reads with MiXCR, one entry per CDR3 protein. The data hold over 200,000 distinct CDR3 sequences, with more than 85% observed a single time. The specimen was CD4+ T cells from PBMCs. Source of these receptors: a human donor with multiple sclerosis.

The sample holds a few counts of this clonotype. This chain connects TRBV12-3 or TRBV12-4 to TRBJ2-5, with 10 bases aligning to TRBD1. The length of the CDR3 is 15 residues. V gave up 5 bases and J gave up 4 bases; unmatched junction bases: 7. CDR3 coding DNA: TGTGCCAGCAGTCCCTGGGACAGGGGAGGAGAGACCCAGTACTTC. It yields the protein CASSPWDRGGETQYF.

This clonotype was counted a single time. This chain links TRBV20-1 with TRBJ2-2, with D possibly matching TRBD2 (5 bases). The length of the CDR3 is 14 residues. CDR1 DFQATT and CDR2 SNEGSKA come from the germline V gene (reference sequence). V lost 1 base and J 1 base, leaving 7 bases between the germline ends. The CDR3 sequence is CSARGGGNTGELFF. The CDR3 region has the DNA TGCAGTGCTAGAGGAGGAGGGAACACCGGGGAGCTGTTTTTT.

J is TRBJ1-6 and V is TRBV27; TRBD1 matches 9 bases. The ends lost 6 bases at V and 8 bases at J; junction bases unmatched: 5. This CDR3 has 14 amino acids. In germline, CDR1 is MNHEY, CDR2 SMNVEV (reference sequence). CDR3 in amino acids: CASRQGAGDSPLHF. The CDR3 nucleotides are TGTGCCAGCAGACAGGGGGCAGGGGATTCACCCCTCCACTTT.